This T cell receptor beta chain was observed in a study of T cell responses to AZD1222 COVID-19 vaccine. The study, taken as a whole, reports: Clonal diversity was possibly underestimated, and white British individuals and females predominated among donors. Of the AZD1222 recipients, only five to seven were seropositive at baseline.

Repertoires were generated with immunoSEQ multiplex PCR, while TCRdb's copy carries only in-frame clones and drops some. The sample holds about 91,000 clones, about 88% seen once. This clone was found once. Its target is unknown. V lost 5 bases, J lost 0 bases, and 6 bases lay in between. CDR3 size: 13 residues. Germline CDR1 KGHDR, CDR2 SFDVKD. The chain couples TRBV24-1 to TRBJ1-2; maybe TRBD1 (5 bases). The source was peripheral blood, collected on day 0 of AZD1222 vaccination. The receptor was derived from an adult in good health. The CDR3 sequence: CATSVGANYGYTF. As DNA, the CDR3 is TGTGCCACCAGTGTGGGGGCTAACTATGGCTACACCTTC.